The clone carrying this T cell receptor beta chain was counted only a few times. Its target is not known. Germline CDR1 and CDR2: SEHNR and FQNEAQ (reference sequence). With 7 bases removed from V and 2 bases from J, the gap between germline ends came to 11 bases. This CDR3 region has 13 residues. TCR alpha and TCR beta cDNA libraries with sample barcodes and UMIs came from 5'RACE using constant-segment primers. Each CDR3 protein gets one entry after TCRdb re-called the 5' RACE reads with MiXCR. This table has roughly 450,000 distinct CDR3 sequences, over 15% appearing once. The data are from a study of T-cell memory formation after mild COVID-19. At the level of the study: There were largely donor-specific TCR clusters. General study results and limits: There were some responding clones in pre-infection memory, which suggested that cross-reactive memory had joined.

The chain recombines TRBV7-9 with TRBJ1-2; tentative D call: TRBD1 (6 bases). Sequenced sample: PBMCs or a T cell subset sorted from them (not recorded which). This clonotype originated in an adult woman who had mild COVID-19 (a few samples of this study predate the infection). Cell type and time point are not known. In nucleotides, the CDR3 is TGTGCCAGCACCGCAACAGGGAACTATGGCTACACCTTC. Protein product: CASTATGNYGYTF. Supplemented by reference TRBV7-9 and TRBJ1-2, the full variable domain reads DTGVSQNPRHKITKRGQNVTFRCDPISEHNRLYWYRQTLGQGPEFLTYFQNEAQLEKSRLLSDRFSAERPKGSFSTLEIQRTEQGDSAMYLCASTATGNYGYTFGSGTRLTVV.